This T cell receptor beta chain was identified in a study of Ad26.COV2.S vaccination and SARS-CoV-2 variants (dated by TCRdb to the early 2020s). Regarding the complete study: Vaccine-arm donors came from COV1001, a multicentre, randomized, double-blind, placebo-controlled phase I-IIa trial of Ad26.COV2.S in healthy adults. Ad26.COV2.S was administered intramuscularly at 5 x 10^10 or 1 x 10^11 viral particles, either as a single shot or as two shots given 56 days apart. The specificity and breadth of SARS-CoV-2-reactive T cell receptors after Ad26.COV2.S vaccination were assessed by TCRbeta repertoire sequencing. The TCR-sequenced set comprised about 32 samples: 19 Ad26.COV2.S vaccine recipients, 5 placebo recipients and 8 SARS-CoV-2 convalescent individuals. Trial participants were randomized into five groups of five: low-dose or high-dose Ad26.COV2.S given once or twice, or placebo on both occasions. Throughout the experiments and outcome assessment, investigators stayed blinded to trial group allocation. Broader findings and caveats from the paper: Higher spike-specific TCR breadth was observed in Ad26.COV2.S recipients than in placebo recipients (P = 0.0014). The study was not powered for comparison of responses between vaccine doses or regimens. Substantial breadth of spike-specific CD8+ and CD4+ T cell responses was reported after vaccination. The authors noted that total T cell responses may have been underestimated by the TCR breadth and depth analyses. Vaccine and placebo recipients had similar non-spike TCR breadth, a finding consistent with the vaccine containing only spike.

Its CDR3 holds 16 amino acids, cysteine through phenylalanine. CDR3 DNA is the only sequence kept; it has 48 bases, read in frame from the first base. The germline V gene gives CDR1 as SGHRS and CDR2 as YFSETQ. Cut back by 3 bases and 0 bases, the V and J ends lie 13 bases apart. The immunoSEQ Assay was used to sequence TCRbeta CDR3 regions. After extraction, genomic DNA underwent amplification by bias-controlled multiplex PCR, followed by high-throughput sequencing. Under the source paper's analysis protocol: To quantify the absolute abundance of every unique TCRbeta CDR3 region, sequences were collapsed and filtered. T cell fraction was estimated by normalizing TCRbeta template counts to usable DNA, with usable DNA measured through amplification of reference genes found in all nucleated cells. Repertoire TCRs were annotated as SARS-CoV-2-specific by exact matching of V gene, CDR3 amino acid sequence and J gene to a known reactive TCR set. MIRA supplied the reference SARS-CoV-2 TCR set, which was filtered for enrichment in COVID-19-positive ImmuneCODE repertoires so that public or cross-reactive TCRs were removed. Using the MIRA antigens, annotated TCRs were further analysed by specific ORF or by position within an ORF. Breadth was defined as the number of annotated unique rearrangements divided by the total number of unique productive rearrangements, and depth was defined as the summed frequency of the annotated unique rearrangements. Two-sided Wilcoxon rank-sum tests were used to compare TCR breadth between groups. TCRdb's version of the immuneACCESS table is confined to in-frame rearrangements and falls short of the full clone set. An unresolved V gene accounts for under half of the shortfall where checked; the remainder is of unknown origin. Clone size and the V and J calls come from that table; the DNA yielded D and trimming. This sample comprises about 350,000 clones, roughly 85% of them detected only once. The ten top clones hold 3% to 4% of the sample.

In regard to this clone: The clone's antigen remains unknown. Within one base of it there is no much larger clone, and no base qualities were kept.

The treatment or condition label, as the study defines it: roughly 18 received Ad26.COV2.S at low or high dose, single or two shots; about 5 received placebo; per-sample allocation not given. Repertoires of vaccine and placebo recipients were sequenced from samples taken on day 63 after the first injection. Cohort 1b enrolled fewer than 30 adults aged 18-55 years at a single site in Boston, USA, between 29 July and 7 August 2020. Ad26.COV2.S was a replication-incompetent adenovirus type 26 vector expressing a prefusion-stabilized SARS-CoV-2 spike protein from the original Wuhan strain. This specimen consisted of peripheral blood, obtained in a trial of Ad26.COV2.S vaccine versus placebo. The V gene is TRBV5-1 and the J gene is TRBJ2-1; TRBD2 could be the D gene, as 6 bases match. This receptor was identified in a person aged 18-60 years who received the Ad26.COV2.S COVID-19 vaccine or a placebo. The DNA sequence is given as TGCGCCAGCAGCTGGGTAGCGGCTAGCTCCTACAATGAGCAGTTCTTC. This gives the protein CASSWVAASSYNEQFF.